Described below is a single T cell receptor beta chain sequence and its context. The antigen remains unidentified. Without the conserved terminal phenylalanine or tryptophan, this CDR3 likely stems from a read error. Using 10%, 30% or 50% RNA, naive CD8 libraries were derived from approximately 20,000 to 1,000,000 sorted cells. The authors sorted naive CD8 T cells as CD8+CD4-CCR7+CD45RA+. In germline, CDR1 is SGHAT, CDR2 FQNNGV. V gave up 0 bases and J gave up 4 bases, with 12 bases separating them. This CDR3 region has 15 residues. These data come from a study of molecular identifiers for immune sequencing clone quantification. Study observations and caveats: Barcode sharing among identical TCR molecules could make large clones appear smaller.

In TCRdb, the PCR reads were re-called with MiXCR into one record per CDR3 protein. Among 90,000 to 120,000 distinct CDR3 sequences listed, roughly 38% were seen once. The chain combines TRBV11-2 with TRBJ1-2; the D is unclear. The sequencing sample was made of naive CD8+ T cells from blood, with Jurkat cell RNA spiked in. As to subset: FACS-sorted CD8+CD4-CCR7+CD45RA+ naive T cells. The source is a human donor in good health. Some libraries in this study had Jurkat cell RNA spiked in. CDR3 region: CASSLEREEGYGYTL. CDR3 nucleotide sequence: TGTGCCAGCAGCTTAGAGCGGGAAGAAGGCTATGGCTACACCCTC.